Described below is a single TCR beta chain sequence and its context. The antigen remains unidentified. The data originate from a study of OX40 agonist ivuxolimab in advanced cancers. Study-level information: Three patients showed partial responses: one hepatocellular carcinoma and two cutaneous melanoma cases.

CDR1 is WNHNN, CDR2 SYGVQD, per germline (reference sequence). The length of the CDR3 is 16 residues. The ends were cut back, 8 bases at V and 4 bases at J, with 21 bases in the middle. Clones were sequenced by immunoSEQ multiplex PCR, and TCRdb holds only the in-frame ones, with some missing. The data contain 95,000 to 150,000 clones, 93% of them singletons. Patients were ineligible given autoimmune disease history or systemic immunosuppression. Study-wide results and limits: Clonal expansion from baseline to week 6 occurred in both CD4+ and CD8+ T cells.

The sample in question was CD4+ or CD8+ T cells sorted from blood, obtained in a trial of the OX40 agonist ivuxolimab. The chain uses TRBV10-1 and TRBJ2-1; D could derive from TRBD1 or TRBD2 (5 bases each). The TCR originated in an adult with an advanced solid tumor such as melanoma, head and neck, liver or kidney cancer. The CDR3 reads CASWSPGPPGYNEQFF. Here the CDR3 DNA reads TGCGCCAGCTGGTCCCCGGGACCCCCGGGTTACAATGAGCAGTTCTTC.